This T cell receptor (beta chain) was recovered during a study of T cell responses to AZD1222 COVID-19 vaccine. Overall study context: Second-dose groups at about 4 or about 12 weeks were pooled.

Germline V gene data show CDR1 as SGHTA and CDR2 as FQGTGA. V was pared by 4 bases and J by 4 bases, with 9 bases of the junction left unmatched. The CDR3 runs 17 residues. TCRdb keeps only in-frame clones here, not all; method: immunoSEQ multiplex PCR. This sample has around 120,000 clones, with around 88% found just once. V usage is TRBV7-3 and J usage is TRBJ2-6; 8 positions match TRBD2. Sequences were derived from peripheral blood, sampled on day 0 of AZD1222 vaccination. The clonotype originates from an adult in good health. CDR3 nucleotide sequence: TGTGCCAGCAGCTCTCAGGGCGGGGGGCACGGGGCCAACGTCCTGACTTTC. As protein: CASSSQGGGHGANVLTF.